This is a list of T cell receptor beta chains from one sample in a study of response to subunit inactivated influenza vaccine. TCRdb reanalysed the RT-PCR reads using MiXCR and keeps one entry per CDR3 protein. The sample holds 550,000 to 600,000 distinct CDR3 sequences, over 9.5% seen once. The sequencing used PBMCs from blood, collected on the day of vaccination. All receptors come from a man in his fifties who received an inactivated influenza vaccine. The conserved cysteine and the conserved F or W are not part of the CDR3 here. Only some rows state a clone size, as once, few, many or a class for expanded clones.

clone size: .
V gene: TRBV24-1
J gene: TRBJ2-3
CDR3 protein: ATSGPRKGQDTQY

clone size: .
V gene: TRBV7-8
J gene: TRBJ1-5
CDR3 protein: ASSLGAGVGQPQH

clone size: .
V gene: TRBV6-1
J gene: TRBJ2-3
CDR3 protein: ASTASWGTDTQY

clone size: many
V gene: TRBV10-3
J gene: TRBJ1-5
CDR3 protein: AISESSNQPQH

clone size: many
V gene: TRBV7-9
J gene: TRBJ2-1
CDR3 protein: ASSLDGYEPF

clone size: few
V gene: TRBV28
J gene: TRBJ1-5
CDR3 protein: ASSREDQPQH

clone size: few
V gene: TRBV27
J gene: TRBJ2-5
CDR3 protein: ASSLQGYGQQETQY

clone size: few
V gene: TRBV12-3/TRBV12-4
J gene: TRBJ1-1
CDR3 protein: ASSLFEGSGTEAF

clone size: few
V gene: TRBV29-1
J gene: TRBJ2-1
CDR3 protein: SVEGGDYIYNEQF

clone size: .
V gene: TRBV6-2/TRBV6-3
J gene: TRBJ1-1
CDR3 protein: ASSPDQTMTAEAF